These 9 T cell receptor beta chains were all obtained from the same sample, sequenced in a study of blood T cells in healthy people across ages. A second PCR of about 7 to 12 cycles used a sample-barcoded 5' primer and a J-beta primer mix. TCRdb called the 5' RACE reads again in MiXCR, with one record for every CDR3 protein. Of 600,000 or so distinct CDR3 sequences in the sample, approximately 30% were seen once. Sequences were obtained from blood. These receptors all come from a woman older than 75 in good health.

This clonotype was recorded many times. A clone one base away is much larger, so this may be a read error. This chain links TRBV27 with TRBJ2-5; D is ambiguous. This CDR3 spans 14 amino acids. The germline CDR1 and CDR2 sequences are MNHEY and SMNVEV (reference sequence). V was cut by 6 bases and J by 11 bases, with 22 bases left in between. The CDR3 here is CASSPSGVHNEQYF. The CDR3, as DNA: TGTGCCAGCAGCCCCTCCGGCGTTCATAATGAGCAGTACTTC.

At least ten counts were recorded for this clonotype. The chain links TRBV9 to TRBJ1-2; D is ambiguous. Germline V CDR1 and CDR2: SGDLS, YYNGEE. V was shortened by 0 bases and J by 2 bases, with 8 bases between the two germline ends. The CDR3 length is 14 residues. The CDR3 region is CASSVGGQNYGYTF. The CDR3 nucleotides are TGTGCCAGCAGCGTAGGCGGGCAGAACTATGGCTACACCTTC.

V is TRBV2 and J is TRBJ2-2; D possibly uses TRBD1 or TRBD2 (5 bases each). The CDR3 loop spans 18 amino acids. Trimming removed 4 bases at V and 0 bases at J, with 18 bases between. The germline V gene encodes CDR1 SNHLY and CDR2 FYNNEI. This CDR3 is CASSGFWGSRSNTGELFF. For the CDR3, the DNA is TGTGCCAGCAGTGGATTCTGGGGGTCACGTTCGAACACCGGGGAGCTGTTTTTT.

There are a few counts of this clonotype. CDR3 nucleotide sequence: TGTGCCAGCAGTTTACGGCTAAGGAACACTGAAGCTTTCTTT. Translating it yields CASSLRLRNTEAFF. The V and J genes are TRBV12-3 or TRBV12-4 and TRBJ1-1; D is undetermined. Trimming shortened V by 2 bases and J by 1 base, and 8 bases separated the two germline ends. The CDR3 extends over 14 amino acids.

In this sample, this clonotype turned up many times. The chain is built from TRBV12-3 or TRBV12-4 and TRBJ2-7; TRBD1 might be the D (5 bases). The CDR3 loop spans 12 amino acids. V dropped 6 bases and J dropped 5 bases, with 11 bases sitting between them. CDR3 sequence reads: CASRWGQDEQYF. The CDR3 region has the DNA TGTGCCAGCAGATGGGGCCAGGACGAGCAGTACTTC.

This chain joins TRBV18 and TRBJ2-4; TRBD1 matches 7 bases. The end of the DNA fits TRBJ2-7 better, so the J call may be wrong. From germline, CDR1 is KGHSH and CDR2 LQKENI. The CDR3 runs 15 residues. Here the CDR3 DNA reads TGTGCCAGCTCATTAGCCGGGACAGAGGGCTACGAGCAGTACTTC. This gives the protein CASSLAGTEGYEQYF.

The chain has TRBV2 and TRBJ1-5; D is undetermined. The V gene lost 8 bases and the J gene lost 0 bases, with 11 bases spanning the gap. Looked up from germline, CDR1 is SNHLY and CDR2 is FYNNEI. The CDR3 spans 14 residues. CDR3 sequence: CASRSSNSNQPQHF. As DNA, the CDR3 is TGTGCCAGCCGCAGCAGTAATAGCAATCAGCCCCAGCATTTT. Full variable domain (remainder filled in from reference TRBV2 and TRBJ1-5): EPEVTQTPSHQVTQMGQEVILRCVPISNHLYFYWYRQILGQKVEFLVSFYNNEISEKSEIFDDQFSVERPDGSNFTLKIRSTKLEDSAMYFCASRSSNSNQPQHFGDGTRLSIL.

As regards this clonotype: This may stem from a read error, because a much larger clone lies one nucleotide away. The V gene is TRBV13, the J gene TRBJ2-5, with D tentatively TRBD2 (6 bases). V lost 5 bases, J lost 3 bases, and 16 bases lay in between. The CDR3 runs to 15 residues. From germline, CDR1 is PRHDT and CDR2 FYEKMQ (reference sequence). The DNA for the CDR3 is TGTGCCAGCAGCGGCGCGGGACGGGGAAAAGAGACCCAGTACTTC. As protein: CASSGAGRGKETQYF. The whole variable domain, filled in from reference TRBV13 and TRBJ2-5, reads AAGVIQSPRHLIKEKRETATLKCYPIPRHDTVYWYQQGPGQDPQFLISFYEKMQSDKGSIPDRFSAQQFSDYHSELNMSSLELGDSALYFCASSGAGRGKETQYFGPGTRLLVL.

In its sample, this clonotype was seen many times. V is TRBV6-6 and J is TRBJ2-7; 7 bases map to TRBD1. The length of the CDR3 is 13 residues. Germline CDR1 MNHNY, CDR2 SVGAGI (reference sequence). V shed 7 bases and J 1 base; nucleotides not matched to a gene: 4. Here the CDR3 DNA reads TGTGCCAGCATCCCAGGGGGATCCTACGAGCAGTACTTC. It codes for CASIPGGSYEQYF.